These 22 T cell receptor beta chains were sequenced from one sample in a study of T cells after posttransplantation cyclophosphamide. The table came from immunoSEQ multiplex PCR; TCRdb's copy has only in-frame clones and leaves some out. Of some 49,000 clones detected, around nine tenths appear once; the ten largest clones hold 3% to 3.5%. Sequenced sample: PBMCs. These receptors originate from a woman in her forties or fifties in good health and a related stem cell transplant donor.

This chain joins TRBV30 and TRBJ1-2, with D perhaps matching TRBD1 (6 bases). The germline CDR1 and CDR2 sequences are GTSNPN and SVGIG (reference sequence). The V gene lost 5 bases and the J gene lost 1 base, with 17 bases spanning the gap. This CDR3 has 15 residues. The CDR3 sequence is CAWARGGAGNYGYTF. The CDR3 bases are TGTGCCTGGGCCCGAGGGGGGGCCGGTAACTATGGCTACACCTTC.

V is TRBV18 and J is TRBJ1-2; 7 nucleotides align to TRBD1. The junction had 7 bases not matched to a gene; V was cut back by 3 bases and J by 0 bases. The germline V gene has CDR1 KGHSH and CDR2 LQKENI. CDR3 length equals 16 residues. The CDR3 sequence: CASSPGTALANYGYTF. DNA of the CDR3: TGTGCCAGCTCACCCGGGACAGCATTAGCTAACTATGGCTACACCTTC.

The genes are TRBV5-8 and TRBJ2-2; no clear D. Germline loops: CDR1 SGHTS, CDR2 YDEGEE. CDR3 length equals 12 residues. V was shortened by 6 bases and J by 4 bases, with 7 bases between the two germline ends. The CDR3 region has the DNA TGTGCCAGCAAGAGGCCCACCGGGGAGCTGTTTTTT. Translating gives CASKRPTGELFF.

The rearrangement links TRBV6-1 to TRBJ1-2; D is possibly TRBD1 (5 bases). The germline CDR1 and CDR2 sequences are MNHNS and SASEGT. This CDR3 contains 15 residues. V was trimmed by 1 base and J by 7 bases, leaving 16 bases between them. CDR3 sequence (DNA): TGTGCCAGCAGTGAAGTCGGGCAGCGGGGGGGTGGCTACACCTTC. Amino acid sequence: CASSEVGQRGGGYTF.

The genes are TRBV7-9 and TRBJ1-2; no definite D call. Germline V gene sequence: CDR1 SEHNR, CDR2 FQNEAQ (reference sequence). The CDR3 is 15 residues long. V shed 3 bases and J shed 1 base, with 12 bases lying between them. CDR3 in DNA: TGTGCCAGCAGCTTCCAGGCGACACTTAACTATGGCTACACCTTC. Amino acids: CASSFQATLNYGYTF.

CDR3 DNA: TGTGCCAGCAGCTTAGAGGATAGCGGGGGGGCAGATACGCAGTATTTT. This gives the protein CASSLEDSGGADTQYF. This chain connects TRBV7-2 to TRBJ2-3; TRBD2 agrees at 11 bases. The CDR3 is 16 residues long. From germline, CDR1 is SGHTA and CDR2 FQGNSA. Germline trimming cut 1 base from V and 4 bases from J; bases unmatched to any gene: 4. Variable domain in full (rest from reference TRBV7-2 and TRBJ2-3): GAGVSQSPSNKVTEKGKDVELRCDPISGHTALYWYRQSLGQGLEFLIYFQGNSAPDKSGLPSDRFSAERTGGSVSTLTIQRTQQEDSAVYLCASSLEDSGGADTQYFGPGTRLTVL.

The chain couples TRBV7-9 to TRBJ2-7; D is ambiguous. The V gene lost 1 base and the J gene lost 4 bases, with 11 bases spanning the gap. CDR3 length equals 14 residues. Germline V CDR1 and CDR2: SEHNR, FQNEAQ (reference sequence). This CDR3 is CASSLGVGRYEQYF. The CDR3 DNA reads TGTGCCAGCAGCTTAGGGGTCGGCAGGTACGAGCAGTACTTC.

The chain has TRBV28 and TRBJ2-7; D may be TRBD1 (5 bases). Trimming cost V 5 bases and J 7 bases, with 9 bases left between them. Germline values: CDR1 MDHEN, CDR2 SYDVKM. This CDR3 spans 11 amino acids. The CDR3 DNA reads as TGTGCCAGCAGTACTCCAGGGGAGCAGTACTTC. This sequence encodes CASSTPGEQYF.

The chain has TRBV2 and TRBJ1-2; D not resolved. CDR3 length equals 14 residues. Trimming took off 0 bases at V and 7 bases at J, with 12 bases between the two ends. The germline V gene has CDR1 SNHLY and CDR2 FYNNEI. CDR3 bases: TGTGCCAGCAGTGAAGCACGGCGGGCTGCTGGCTACACCTTC. It yields the protein CASSEARRAAGYTF.

The chain combines TRBV2 with TRBJ2-3; TRBD2 matches at 10 bases. From germline, CDR1 is SNHLY and CDR2 FYNNEI. J gave up 6 bases and V 6 bases, and 12 bases lay outside the gene matches. CDR3 size: 16 residues. The CDR3 region has the DNA TGTGCCAGCAGGGCAGGGGCTAGCGGGGGATCCGATACGCAGTATTTT. It yields the protein CASRAGASGGSDTQYF.

The rearrangement links TRBV9 to TRBJ2-7, with D possibly matching TRBD1 (5 bases). The germline V gene has CDR1 SGDLS and CDR2 YYNGEE. The CDR3 extends over 16 amino acids. Trimming took 2 bases from V and 0 from J, leaving 15 bases between them. CDR3: CASSVGPDGVSYEQYF. In DNA form, the CDR3 reads TGTGCCAGCAGCGTGGGGCCGGACGGCGTCTCCTACGAGCAGTACTTC.

This chain connects TRBV9 to TRBJ2-3, with a weak D call TRBD1 (6 bases). Between the trimmed V and J ends, which lost 5 bases and 3 bases, there was a span of 16 bases. This CDR3 has 15 residues. The V gene's germline CDR1 is SGDLS and CDR2 YYNGEE. The CDR3 protein is CASRATGRGTDTQYF. The DNA of the CDR3 is TGTGCCAGCAGAGCAACAGGGCGTGGAACAGATACGCAGTATTTT. Using reference TRBV9 and TRBJ2-3 for the parts outside the CDR3, the full variable domain is DSGVTQTPKHLITATGQRVTLRCSPRSGDLSVYWYQQSLDQGLQFLIQYYNGEERAKGNILERFSAQQFPDLHSELNLSSLELGDSALYFCASRATGRGTDTQYFGPGTRLTVL.

CDR3 residues: CASSLAGRGRKEQYF. The CDR3 DNA is TGTGCCAGCAGCTTGGCCGGGCGGGGGCGGAAGGAGCAGTACTTC. The V and J genes are TRBV5-4 and TRBJ2-7, with a tentative D call TRBD2 (7 bases). The germline V and J ends were trimmed by 0 bases and 7 bases, with 17 bases remaining between them. Germline V gives CDR1 SGHNT, CDR2 YYREEE (reference sequence). The CDR3 totals 15 residues.

The chain carries TRBV12-5 and TRBJ1-5; weak D call: TRBD1 (5 bases). This CDR3 comprises 12 residues. CDR1 and CDR2 (germline): LGHNT, FRNRAP. Trimming took off 6 bases at V and 9 bases at J, with 12 bases between the two ends. CDR3: CASGLQVGPQHF. As DNA, the CDR3 is TGTGCTAGTGGCCTACAGGTAGGGCCCCAGCATTTT.

The gene calls are TRBV6-1 and TRBJ1-4; unclear D gene. This CDR3 has 15 amino acids. Trimming removed 3 bases at V and 2 bases at J, with 10 bases between. Germline CDR1 is MNHNS and CDR2 is SASEGT. The CDR3 nucleotides are TGTGCCAGCAGTGATACGAGATTTACTAATGAAAAACTGTTTTTT. It specifies CASSDTRFTNEKLFF.

The chain uses TRBV12-5 and TRBJ1-1, with D perhaps matching TRBD1 (6 bases). Germline CDR1 and CDR2: LGHNT and FRNRAP. There are 13 residues in the CDR3. V was trimmed by 6 bases and J by 1 base, leaving 9 bases between them. CDR3 sequence reads: CASGGARNTEAFF. Here the CDR3 DNA reads TGTGCTAGTGGGGGGGCCCGGAACACTGAAGCTTTCTTT. The whole variable domain, remainder taken from reference TRBV12-5 and TRBJ1-1, is DARVTQTPRHKVTEMGQEVTMRCQPILGHNTVFWYRQTMMQGLELLAYFRNRAPLDDSGMPKDRFSAEMPDATLATLKIQPSEPRDSAVYFCASGGARNTEAFFGQGTRLTVV.

The CDR3 DNA reads TGCGCCAGCAGCGGGCCCCTTCCCGGTGAGCAGTTCTTC. It codes for CASSGPLPGEQFF. The chain links TRBV5-1 to TRBJ2-1, with D uncertain. CDR1 and CDR2 (germline): SGHRS, YFSETQ. Trimming shortened V by 4 bases and J by 9 bases, and 14 bases separated the two germline ends. The CDR3 is made up of 13 amino acids.

This chain connects TRBV18 to TRBJ2-3; D possibly corresponds to TRBD2 (6 bases). The V end was cut by 6 bases, the J end by 0 bases, with 16 bases between. Germline loops: CDR1 KGHSH, CDR2 LQKENI. This CDR3 contains 16 residues. CDR3 nucleotides: TGTGCCAGCTCTCCCGTGGGCGGGGCCAGCACAGATACGCAGTATTTT. It encodes CASSPVGGASTDTQYF.

The CDR3 DNA is TGCGCCAGCAGCCCCCGACCGGACAGAGCAACTAATGAAAAACTGTTTTTT. Its protein is CASSPRPDRATNEKLFF. This chain links TRBV4-1 with TRBJ1-4, with TRBD1 as a possible D gene (6 bases). The CDR3 spans 17 residues. Germline V gene lookup returns CDR1 MGHRA and CDR2 YSYEKL. Trimming pared 4 bases from V and 0 bases from J, leaving 15 bases between.

This sequence joins TRBV19 and TRBJ1-1; TRBD1 matches 8 bases. Germline V gives CDR1 LNHDA, CDR2 SQIVND (reference sequence). V lost 4 bases and J lost 4; bases outside the gene matches: 8. The CDR3 spans 15 residues. The CDR3, as DNA: TGTGCCAGTAGTAAGCAGGGGGCGCGGGGCACTGAAGCTTTCTTT. It encodes CASSKQGARGTEAFF.

The CDR3 here is CSAERTGDTGELFF. CDR3 bases: TGCAGCGCCGAACGGACAGGGGACACCGGGGAGCTGTTTTTT. The chain links TRBV29-1 to TRBJ2-2; 9 nucleotides align to TRBD1. V was pared by 7 bases and J by 3 bases, with 6 bases of the junction left unmatched. CDR3 size: 14 residues. Germline CDR1 reads SQVTM; CDR2 reads ANQGSEA.

The chain recombines TRBV27 with TRBJ1-4; D remains ambiguous. The CDR3 loop spans 13 amino acids. Trimming took off 2 bases at V and 8 bases at J, with 9 bases between the two ends. Looked up from germline, CDR1 is MNHEY and CDR2 is SMNVEV (reference sequence). The CDR3 DNA sequence: TGTGCCAGCAGTTTAATGTTACAGGAAAAACTGTTTTTT. Translation: CASSLMLQEKLFF.